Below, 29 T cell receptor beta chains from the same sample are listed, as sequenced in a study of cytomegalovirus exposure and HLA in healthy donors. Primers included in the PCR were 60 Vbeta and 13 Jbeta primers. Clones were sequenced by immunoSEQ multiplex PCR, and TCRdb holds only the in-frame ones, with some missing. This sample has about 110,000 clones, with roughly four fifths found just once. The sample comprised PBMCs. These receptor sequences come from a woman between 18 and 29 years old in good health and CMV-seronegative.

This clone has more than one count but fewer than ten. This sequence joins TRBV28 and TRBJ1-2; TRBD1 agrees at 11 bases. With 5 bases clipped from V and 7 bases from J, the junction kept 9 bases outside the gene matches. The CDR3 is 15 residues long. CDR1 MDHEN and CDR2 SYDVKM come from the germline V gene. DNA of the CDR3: TGTGCCAGCAGTCTAAGGACAGGGGGCGCCGGTGGCTACACCTTC. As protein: CASSLRTGGAGGYTF.

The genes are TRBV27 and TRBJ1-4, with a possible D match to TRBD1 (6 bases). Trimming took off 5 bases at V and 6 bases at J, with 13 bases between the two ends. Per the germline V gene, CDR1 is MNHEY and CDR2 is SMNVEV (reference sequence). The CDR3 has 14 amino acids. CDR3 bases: TGTGCCAGCAGTCCCTGGGGGCTTGATGAAAAACTGTTTTTT. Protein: CASSPWGLDEKLFF.

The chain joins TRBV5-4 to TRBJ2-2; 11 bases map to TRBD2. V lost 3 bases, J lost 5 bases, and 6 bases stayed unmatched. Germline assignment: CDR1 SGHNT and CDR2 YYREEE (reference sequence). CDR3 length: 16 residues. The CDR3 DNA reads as TGTGCCAGCAGCTCTACTAGCGGGGGTCGGACCGGGGAGCTGTTTTTT. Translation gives CASSSTSGGRTGELFF.

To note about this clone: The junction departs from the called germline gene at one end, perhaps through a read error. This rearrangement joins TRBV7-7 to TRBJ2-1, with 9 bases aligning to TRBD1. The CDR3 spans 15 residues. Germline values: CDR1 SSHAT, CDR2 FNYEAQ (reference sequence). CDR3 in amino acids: CASSPRTGEYNEQFF. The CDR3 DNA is TGTGCTAGCAGCCCCCGGACAGGGGAATACAATGAGCAGTTCTTC. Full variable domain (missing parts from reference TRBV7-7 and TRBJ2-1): GAGVSQSPRYKVTKRGQDVTLRCDPISSHATLYWYQQALGQGPEFLTYFNYEAQPDKSGLPSDRFSAERPEGSISTLTIQRTEQRDSAMYRCASSPRTGEYNEQFFGPGTRLTVL.

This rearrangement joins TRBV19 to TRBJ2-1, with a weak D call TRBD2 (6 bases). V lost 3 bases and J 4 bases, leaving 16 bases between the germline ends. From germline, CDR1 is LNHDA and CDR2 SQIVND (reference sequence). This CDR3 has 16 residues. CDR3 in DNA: TGTGCCAGTAGTATCGGGCGGAGGGTTTCGTACAATGAGCAGTTCTTC. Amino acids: CASSIGRRVSYNEQFF.

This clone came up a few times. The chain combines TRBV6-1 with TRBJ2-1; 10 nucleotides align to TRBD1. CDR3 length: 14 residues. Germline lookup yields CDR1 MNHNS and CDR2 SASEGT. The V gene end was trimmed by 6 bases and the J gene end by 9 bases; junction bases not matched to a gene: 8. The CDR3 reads CASSAARTGGEQFF. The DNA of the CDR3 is TGTGCCAGCAGCGCGGCCCGGACAGGGGGTGAGCAGTTCTTC.

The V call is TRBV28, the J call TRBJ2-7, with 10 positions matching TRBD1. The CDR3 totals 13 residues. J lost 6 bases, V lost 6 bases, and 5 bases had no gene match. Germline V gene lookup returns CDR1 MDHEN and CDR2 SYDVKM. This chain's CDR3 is CASRGQGRLEQYF. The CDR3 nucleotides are TGTGCCAGCAGGGGACAGGGGCGTCTCGAGCAGTACTTC.

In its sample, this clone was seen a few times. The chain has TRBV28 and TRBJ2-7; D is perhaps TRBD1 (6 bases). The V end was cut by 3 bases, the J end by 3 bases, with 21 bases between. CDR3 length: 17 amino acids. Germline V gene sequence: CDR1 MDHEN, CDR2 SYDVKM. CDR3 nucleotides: TGTGCCAGCAGTTTTACAGGCTTAATTCAGGGGATCTACGAGCAGTACTTC. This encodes CASSFTGLIQGIYEQYF.

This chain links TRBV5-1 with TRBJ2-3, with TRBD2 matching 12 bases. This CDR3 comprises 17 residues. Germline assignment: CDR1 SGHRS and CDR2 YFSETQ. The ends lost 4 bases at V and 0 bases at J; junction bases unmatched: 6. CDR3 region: CASSRRLAGASTDTQYF. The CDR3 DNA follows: TGCGCCAGCAGCCGACGACTAGCGGGGGCTAGCACAGATACGCAGTATTTT.

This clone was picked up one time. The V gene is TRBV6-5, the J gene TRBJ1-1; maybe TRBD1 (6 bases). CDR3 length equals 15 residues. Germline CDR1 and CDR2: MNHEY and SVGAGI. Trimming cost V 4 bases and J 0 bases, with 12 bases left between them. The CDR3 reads CASSFGQLMNTEAFF. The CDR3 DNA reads TGTGCCAGCAGTTTCGGACAGTTGATGAACACTGAAGCTTTCTTT.

CDR3 in amino acids: CASSVRANVLTF. For the CDR3, the DNA is TGCGCCAGCAGCGTCAGGGCCAACGTCCTGACTTTC. The rearrangement links TRBV5-1 to TRBJ2-6; D gene unclear. The germline V and J ends were trimmed by 4 bases and 5 bases, with 4 bases remaining between them. Germline CDR1 is SGHRS and CDR2 is YFSETQ. This CDR3 region has 12 residues.

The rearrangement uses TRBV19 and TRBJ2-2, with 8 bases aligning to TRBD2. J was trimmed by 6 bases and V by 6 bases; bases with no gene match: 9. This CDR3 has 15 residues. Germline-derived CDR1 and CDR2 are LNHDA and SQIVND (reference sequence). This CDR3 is CASRPAGGIAGELFF. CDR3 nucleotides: TGTGCCAGTAGACCGGCGGGAGGAATTGCCGGGGAGCTGTTTTTT.

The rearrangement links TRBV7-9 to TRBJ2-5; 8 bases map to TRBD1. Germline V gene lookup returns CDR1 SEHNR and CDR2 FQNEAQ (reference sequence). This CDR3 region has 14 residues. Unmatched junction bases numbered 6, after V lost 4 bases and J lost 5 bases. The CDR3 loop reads CASSSHRGEETQYF. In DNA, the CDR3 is TGTGCCAGCAGCTCACACAGGGGGGAGGAGACCCAGTACTTC.

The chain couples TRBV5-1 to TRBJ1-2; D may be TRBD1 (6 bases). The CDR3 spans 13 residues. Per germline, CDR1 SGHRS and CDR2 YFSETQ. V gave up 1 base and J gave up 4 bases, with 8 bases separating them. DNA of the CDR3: TGCGCCAGCAGCTTGACGACAGGCTATGGCTACACCTTC. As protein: CASSLTTGYGYTF.

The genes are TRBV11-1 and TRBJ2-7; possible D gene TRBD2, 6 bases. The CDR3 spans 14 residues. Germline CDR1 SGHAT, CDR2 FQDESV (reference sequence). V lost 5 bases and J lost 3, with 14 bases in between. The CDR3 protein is CASSRTTTSYEQYV. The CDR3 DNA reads TGTGCCAGCAGCCGGACTACGACAAGCTACGAGCAGTACGTC.

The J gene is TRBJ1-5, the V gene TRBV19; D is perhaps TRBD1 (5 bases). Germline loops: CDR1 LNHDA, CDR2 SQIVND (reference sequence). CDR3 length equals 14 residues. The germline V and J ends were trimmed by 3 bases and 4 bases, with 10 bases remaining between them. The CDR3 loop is CASSIREGNQPQHF. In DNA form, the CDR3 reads TGTGCCAGTAGTATCCGGGAGGGGAATCAGCCCCAGCATTTT.

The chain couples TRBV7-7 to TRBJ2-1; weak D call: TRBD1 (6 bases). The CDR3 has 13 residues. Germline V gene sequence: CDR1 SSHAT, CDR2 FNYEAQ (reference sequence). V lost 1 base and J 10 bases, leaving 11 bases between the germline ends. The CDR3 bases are TGTGCCAGCAGCTTAGGTCCCAGGGGCGAGCAGTTCTTC. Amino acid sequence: CASSLGPRGEQFF. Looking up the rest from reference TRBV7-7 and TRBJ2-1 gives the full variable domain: GAGVSQSPRYKVTKRGQDVTLRCDPISSHATLYWYQQALGQGPEFLTYFNYEAQPDKSGLPSDRFSAERPEGSISTLTIQRTEQRDSAMYRCASSLGPRGEQFFGPGTRLTVL.

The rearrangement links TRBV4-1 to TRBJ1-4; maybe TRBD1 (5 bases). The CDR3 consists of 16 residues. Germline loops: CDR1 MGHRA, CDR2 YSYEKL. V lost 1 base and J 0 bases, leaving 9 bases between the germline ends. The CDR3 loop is CASSQALTATNEKLFF. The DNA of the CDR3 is TGCGCCAGCAGCCAAGCCTTGACAGCAACTAATGAAAAACTGTTTTTT.

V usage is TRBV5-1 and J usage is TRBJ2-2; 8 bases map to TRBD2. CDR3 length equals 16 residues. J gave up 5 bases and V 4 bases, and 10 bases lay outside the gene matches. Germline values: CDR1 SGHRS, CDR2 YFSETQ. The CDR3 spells CASSNTPGLGTGELFF. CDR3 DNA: TGCGCCAGCAGCAACACCCCGGGACTAGGGACCGGGGAGCTGTTTTTT.

CDR3 nucleotide sequence: TGCGCCAGCAGCTTGGTTGGACAGGGGAGTACTGAAGCTTTCTTT. It translates to CASSLVGQGSTEAFF. The chain carries TRBV5-1 and TRBJ1-1; TRBD1 matches at 9 bases. V dropped 0 bases and J dropped 5; count of bases not matched to a gene: 5. The CDR3 loop spans 15 amino acids. The germline V gene encodes CDR1 SGHRS and CDR2 YFSETQ.

CDR3 coding DNA: TGTGCCAGTAGTATAGCTCGCACAGATACGCAGTATTTT. Residues: CASSIARTDTQYF. The chain uses TRBV19 and TRBJ2-3; no clear D. V dropped 1 base and J dropped 1 base, with 3 bases sitting between them. CDR1 LNHDA and CDR2 SQIVND come from the germline V gene (reference sequence). The CDR3 has 13 residues.

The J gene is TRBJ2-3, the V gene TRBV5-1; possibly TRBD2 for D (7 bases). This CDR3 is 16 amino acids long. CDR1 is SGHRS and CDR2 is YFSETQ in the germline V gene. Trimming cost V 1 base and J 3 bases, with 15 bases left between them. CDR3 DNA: TGCGCCAGCAGCTTGCGTGGGGGGGCATCAACAGATACGCAGTATTTT. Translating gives CASSLRGGASTDTQYF.

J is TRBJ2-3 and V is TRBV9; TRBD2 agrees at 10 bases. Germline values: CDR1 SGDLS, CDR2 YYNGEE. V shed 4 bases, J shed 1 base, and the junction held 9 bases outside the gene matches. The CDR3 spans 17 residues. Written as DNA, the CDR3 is TGTGCCAGCAGCCGTTCTAGCGGGAGCGGGGGCACAGATACGCAGTATTTT. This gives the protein CASSRSSGSGGTDTQYF.

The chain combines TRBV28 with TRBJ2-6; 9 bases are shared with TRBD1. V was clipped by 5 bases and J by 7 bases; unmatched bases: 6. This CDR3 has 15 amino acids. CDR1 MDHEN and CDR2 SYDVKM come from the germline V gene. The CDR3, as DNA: TGTGCCAGCAGTCCAGGACAGGGGTTTGCCAACGTCCTGACTTTC. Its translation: CASSPGQGFANVLTF.

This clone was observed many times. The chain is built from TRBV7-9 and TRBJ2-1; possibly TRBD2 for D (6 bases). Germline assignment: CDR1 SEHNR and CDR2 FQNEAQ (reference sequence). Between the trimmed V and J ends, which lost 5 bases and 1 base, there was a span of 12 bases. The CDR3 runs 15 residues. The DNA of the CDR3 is TGTGCCAGCAGCCCAACTAGCCTTTCCTACAATGAGCAGTTCTTC. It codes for CASSPTSLSYNEQFF.

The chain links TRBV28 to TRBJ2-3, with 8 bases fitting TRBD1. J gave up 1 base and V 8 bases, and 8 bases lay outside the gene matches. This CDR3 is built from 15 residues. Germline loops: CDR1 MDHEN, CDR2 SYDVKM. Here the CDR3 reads CASGFTGQGTDTQYF. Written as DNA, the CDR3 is TGTGCCAGCGGATTCACGGGACAGGGCACAGATACGCAGTATTTT.

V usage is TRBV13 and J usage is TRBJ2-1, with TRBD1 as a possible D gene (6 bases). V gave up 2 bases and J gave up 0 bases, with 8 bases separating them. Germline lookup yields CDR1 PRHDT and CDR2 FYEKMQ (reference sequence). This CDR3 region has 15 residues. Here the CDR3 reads CASSLWTDSYNEQFF. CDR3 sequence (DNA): TGTGCCAGCAGCTTATGGACAGACTCCTACAATGAGCAGTTCTTC.

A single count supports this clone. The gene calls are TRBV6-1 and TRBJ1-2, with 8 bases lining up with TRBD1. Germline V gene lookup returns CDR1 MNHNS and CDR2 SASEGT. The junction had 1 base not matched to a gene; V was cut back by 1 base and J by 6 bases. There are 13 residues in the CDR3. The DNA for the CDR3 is TGTGCCAGCAGTGAAGAACAGGGGGATGGCTACACCTTC. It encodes CASSEEQGDGYTF.

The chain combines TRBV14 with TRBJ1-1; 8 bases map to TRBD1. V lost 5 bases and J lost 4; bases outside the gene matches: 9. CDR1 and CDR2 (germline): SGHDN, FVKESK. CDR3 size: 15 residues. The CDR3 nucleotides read TGTGCCAGCAGCGAAACCCGGGACAGGTCCACTGAAGCTTTCTTT. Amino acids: CASSETRDRSTEAFF.